This entry describes one TCR beta chain. Its cognate antigen is unknown. This entry comes from a study of metastatic and nonmetastatic thyroid tumors. The V and J ends lost 2 bases and 9 bases respectively, with 13 bases between them. The germline V gene encodes CDR1 LGHDT and CDR2 YNNKEL (reference sequence). The CDR3 extends over 13 amino acids. Study-wide findings and caveats: According to reports, the diversity of TCR beta was significantly higher in malignant thyroid tumors than in benign nodules, and this held in both blood and tumor samples.

TCRdb reprocessed the PCR reads using MiXCR. Here the sample spans 25,000 to 35,000 clones, roughly 23% being singletons. None of the patients had undergone any treatment ahead of thyroid surgery. The receptor's source is a female donor with papillary thyroid cancer or a benign thyroid nodule (not recorded which). Some clones in this sample may be carry-over from other donors' samples. Sequencing was performed on blood. V usage is TRBV3-1 and J usage is TRBJ1-2; D is unclear. CDR3 sequence: CASSQYLRDCYTF. CDR3 nucleotide sequence: TGTGCCAGCAGCCAATATTTGCGGGATTGCTACACCTTC.